The 5 T cell receptor beta chains presented below share a single source sample, sequenced in a study of shared clonotypes between healthy human individuals (dated by TCRdb to 2020 to 2021). Library prep was done by the immunoSEQ multiplex PCR assay. The source is immuneACCESS, and TCRdb retained only in-frame sequences with V and J called. Part of the clones is not carried over; for the studies checked, unresolved V genes explain less than half of this, and the remainder is unexplained. The sample contains more than 500,000 clones, approximately 95% of them found a single time. The ten most abundant clones make up approximately 0.06% of the sample. Sequencing was carried out using naive CD4+ T cells sorted from blood. The label giving this sample's cell subset or site can be read as: CD45RA+ positively selected. These receptor sequences come from a woman aged 25 to 39 in good health.

V usage is TRBV5-1 and J usage is TRBJ2-5; perhaps TRBD1 as D (5 bases). Between the trimmed V and J ends, which lost 7 bases and 3 bases, there was a span of 16 bases. The CDR3 has 14 residues. Germline V gives CDR1 SGHRS, CDR2 YFSETQ. The CDR3 bases are TGCGCCAGCTGCAGGGTGGCAGTGGAAGAGACCCAGTACTTC. Residues: CASCRVAVEETQYF.

The rearrangement links TRBV7-9 to TRBJ2-2, with TRBD1 matching 7 bases. In germline, CDR1 is SEHNR, CDR2 FQNEAQ (reference sequence). J lost 3 bases, V lost 1 base, and 14 bases had no gene match. CDR3 length: 19 amino acids. CDR3 amino acids: CASSLGALQGRRDTGELFF. The CDR3 DNA reads TGTGCCAGCAGCTTAGGCGCCCTACAGGGGCGTAGGGACACCGGGGAGCTGTTTTTT.

The chain carries TRBV18 and TRBJ1-4; no clear D gene. CDR3 length equals 16 residues. With 3 bases removed from V and 6 bases from J, the gap between germline ends came to 17 bases. Germline CDR1 KGHSH, CDR2 LQKENI. DNA of the CDR3: TGTGCCAGCTCACCTTCTGGGCAAAGCTCATATGAAAAACTGTTTTTT. Translation: CASSPSGQSSYEKLFF.

The rearrangement uses TRBV5-1 and TRBJ2-7, with a weak D call TRBD2 (5 bases). The V and J ends lost 4 bases and 7 bases respectively, with 15 bases between them. Germline values: CDR1 SGHRS, CDR2 YFSETQ. The CDR3 extends over 13 amino acids. This CDR3 reads CASSASTGGEQYF. CDR3 bases: TGCGCCAGCAGCGCCTCCACGGGCGGGGAGCAGTACTTC.

A single count supports this clone. This chain links TRBV10-2 with TRBJ2-7; the match to TRBD2 covers 8 bases. Germline CDR1 WSHSY, CDR2 SAAADI. J gave up 5 bases and V 8 bases, and 8 bases lay outside the gene matches. The CDR3 loop spans 13 amino acids. The CDR3 is CASGSGRFNEQYF. In DNA, the CDR3 is TGCGCCAGCGGAAGCGGGAGATTCAACGAGCAGTACTTC.